A single sample is the source of the 26 T cell receptor beta chains below, sequenced in a study of shared clonotypes between healthy human individuals. Assay: immunoSEQ multiplex PCR; the TCRdb copy retains only in-frame clones and omits some. This sample has 450,000 to 500,000 clones; more than 65% occur once, and the top ten carry roughly 12%. The specimen sequenced was PBMCs. All receptors derive from a woman aged 40 to 55 in good health. Some clones in this sample may be carry-over from other donors' samples.

The chain carries TRBV20-1 and TRBJ2-7; D is ambiguous. The ends were cut back, 5 bases at V and 6 bases at J, with 11 bases in the middle. Per germline, CDR1 DFQATT and CDR2 SNEGSKA (reference sequence). The CDR3 runs 11 residues. For the CDR3, the DNA is TGCAGTGCTCTAGACATGTTCGAGCAGTACTTC. This sequence encodes CSALDMFEQYF.

The chain's CDR3 is CASSFTDSYNEQFF. Written as DNA, the CDR3 is TGTGCCAGCAGTTTCACCGATTCCTACAATGAGCAGTTCTTC. The chain recombines TRBV28 with TRBJ2-1; D ambiguous. V lost 3 bases to trimming and J lost 1 base, with 7 bases between them. In germline, CDR1 is MDHEN, CDR2 SYDVKM. This CDR3 comprises 14 residues.

The rearrangement uses TRBV18 and TRBJ2-7; D unclear. The CDR3 contains 14 residues. Trimming cost V 1 base and J 2 bases, with 9 bases left between them. Germline V gene lookup returns CDR1 KGHSH and CDR2 LQKENI. This CDR3 reads CASSPLNLAYEQYF. In DNA, the CDR3 is TGTGCCAGCTCACCACTTAACCTAGCCTACGAGCAGTACTTC.

This sequence joins TRBV30 and TRBJ2-7, with a weak D call TRBD2 (6 bases). Germline CDR1 is GTSNPN and CDR2 is SVGIG (reference sequence). V was pared by 1 base and J by 1 base, with 8 bases between. CDR3 size: 13 residues. In DNA, the CDR3 is TGTGCCTGGAGTGAGGGACTGTCCTACGAGCAGTACTTC. Translated: CAWSEGLSYEQYF.

This clone was seen more than once but under ten times. A far larger clone is only one base removed, so a read error is likely. The chain links TRBV5-5 to TRBJ1-1; maybe TRBD1 (6 bases). The V end was cut by 9 bases, the J end by 1 base, with 13 bases between. Germline loops: CDR1 SGHKS, CDR2 YYEKEE (reference sequence). This CDR3 has 13 residues. CDR3 sequence reads: CAITNRENTEAFF. The CDR3 DNA sequence: TGTGCCATCACGAACAGGGAGAACACTGAAGCTTTCTTT.

The chain couples TRBV27 to TRBJ2-5; D is perhaps TRBD1 (8 bases). V dropped 6 bases and J dropped 5 bases, with 16 bases sitting between them. The CDR3 is 14 amino acids. Per germline, CDR1 MNHEY and CDR2 SMNVEV (reference sequence). The CDR3, as DNA: TGTGCCAGCAGCGCCGGACAGGGAGGGGAGACCCAGTACTTC. Protein product: CASSAGQGGETQYF.

The V and J genes are TRBV18 and TRBJ2-5, with TRBD2 matching 9 bases. The V gene end was trimmed by 4 bases and the J gene end by 3 bases; junction bases not matched to a gene: 6. This CDR3 has 15 amino acids. Germline loops: CDR1 KGHSH, CDR2 LQKENI. The CDR3 loop is CASSRSAGGEETQYF. For the CDR3, the DNA is TGTGCCAGCTCACGGTCCGCGGGAGGGGAAGAGACCCAGTACTTC.

Concerning this clone itself: A read error is likely here: a far larger clone is one base away. Other DNA sequences of this sample code for an identical CDR3. This chain connects TRBV13 to TRBJ1-1; possible D gene TRBD1, 6 bases. The CDR3 is made up of 15 amino acids. Germline-derived CDR1 and CDR2 are PRHDT and FYEKMQ (reference sequence). The CDR3 nucleotides read TGTGCCAGCAGCTCCTACGGGACACCCCCCCCTGAAGCTTTCTTC. Its translation: CASSSYGTPPPEAFF.

Notes on this clone: Other DNA sequences from this sample encode an identical CDR3 as well. The rearrangement uses TRBV30 and TRBJ2-1, with no clear D. V lost 4 bases and J 0 bases, leaving 7 bases between the germline ends. The CDR3 runs 13 residues. Germline V CDR1 and CDR2: GTSNPN, SVGIG (reference sequence). The CDR3, as DNA: TGTGCCTGGACCAGGAGCTCCTACAATGAGCAGTTCTTC. Its translation is CAWTRSSYNEQFF.

The DNA of the CDR3 is TGTGCCTGGAGCCTCCATCCCACTAGCGTTGGCGAGCAGTACTTC. It specifies CAWSLHPTSVGEQYF. The chain employs TRBV30 and TRBJ2-7, with 7 bases matching TRBD2. The CDR3 extends over 15 amino acids. The V gene end was trimmed by 3 bases and the J gene end by 6 bases; junction bases not matched to a gene: 14. Germline V CDR1 and CDR2: GTSNPN, SVGIG (reference sequence).

About this clone itself: This sample also contains other DNA sequences that code for the same CDR3. The chain links TRBV27 to TRBJ1-1; no firm D call. V lost 1 base to trimming and J lost 2 bases, with 8 bases between them. Germline assignment: CDR1 MNHEY and CDR2 SMNVEV (reference sequence). This CDR3 has 14 residues. The DNA for the CDR3 is TGTGCCAGCAGTTTATTTTTGGGCAACACTGAAGCTTTCTTT. This gives the protein CASSLFLGNTEAFF.

Comment on this clone: The final CDR3 position lacks the conserved phenylalanine or tryptophan, pointing to a likely read error. This chain links TRBV30 with TRBJ1-2; maybe TRBD1 (6 bases). CDR3 length: 12 residues. Germline V CDR1 and CDR2: GTSNPN, SVGIG (reference sequence). V was cut by 3 bases and J by 6 bases, with 11 bases left in between. The chain's CDR3 is CAWRVAGDGYTS. The CDR3 DNA sequence: TGTGCCTGGAGGGTGGCAGGGGATGGCTACACCTCC.

There are many counts of this clone. The same CDR3 also results from other DNA sequences found in this sample. The rearrangement joins TRBV21-1 to TRBJ1-4; the table assigns TRBD1, which was not confirmed against the DNA. TRBV21-1 has pseudogene status. The CDR3 contains 15 residues. This CDR3 is CASSRRGRGNEKLFF. The CDR3 nucleotides read TGTGCCAGCAGCAGGAGGGGGCGAGGCAATGAAAAACTGTTTTTT.

This sequence joins TRBV7-2 and TRBJ2-5, with no clear D. The J call may be faulty, since TRBJ2-7 better matches the DNA end. The CDR3 is 13 amino acids. CDR1 and CDR2 from the germline V gene are SGHTA and FQGNSA. The CDR3 loop is CASRPTVVHEQYF. In DNA form, the CDR3 reads TGTGCCAGCAGGCCTACAGTGGTCCACGAGCAGTACTTC.

V usage is TRBV6-4 and J usage is TRBJ2-6; a weak D match, TRBD1 (6 bases). Per the germline V gene, CDR1 is MRHNA and CDR2 is SNTAGT. This CDR3 is built from 15 residues. Trimming removed 4 bases at V and 1 base at J, with 8 bases between. The CDR3 spells CASSVDRSGANVLTF. Written as DNA, the CDR3 is TGTGCCAGCAGTGTCGACAGGTCTGGGGCCAACGTCCTGACTTTC.

About this clone itself: A far larger clone is one nucleotide away, so this likely arose from a read error. This chain connects TRBV28 to TRBJ2-7; 12 nucleotides align to TRBD2. The V gene's germline CDR1 is MDHEN and CDR2 SYDVKM. CDR3 size: 16 residues. The CDR3 sequence is CASSVPTSGRIFERYF. CDR3 nucleotide sequence: TGTGCCAGCAGTGTCCCGACTAGCGGGAGAATTTTTGAGCGGTACTTC.

CDR3 in DNA: TGTGCCAGCAGCCCGCAACCGAACACTGAAGCTTTCTTT. Protein product: CASSPQPNTEAFF. The chain combines TRBV4-2 with TRBJ1-1; unclear D gene. The CDR3 spans 13 residues. Looked up from germline, CDR1 is LGHNA and CDR2 is YNFKEQ. Trimming took 4 bases from V and 1 from J, leaving 7 bases between them.

J is TRBJ1-2 and V is TRBV10-3; D unclear. The CDR3 runs to 13 residues. The V and J ends lost 3 bases and 6 bases respectively, with 11 bases between them. Germline lookup yields CDR1 ENHRY and CDR2 SYGVKD. CDR3 region: CAISERHGHGYTF. CDR3 sequence (DNA): TGTGCCATCAGTGAAAGGCACGGACATGGCTACACCTTC.

V usage is TRBV15 and J usage is TRBJ1-1; the D is unclear. The germline gives CDR1 LNHNV, CDR2 YYDKDF (reference sequence). The V gene lost 2 bases and the J gene lost 1 base, with 11 bases spanning the gap. The CDR3 totals 15 residues. The CDR3 spells CATSRPEGRNTEAFF. The CDR3 coding sequence is TGTGCCACCAGCAGACCAGAAGGAAGGAACACTGAAGCTTTCTTT.

The chain uses TRBV2 and TRBJ1-4; D call uncertain. Germline V gene data show CDR1 as SNHLY and CDR2 as FYNNEI. V was pared by 3 bases and J by 3 bases, with 8 bases between. The CDR3 runs 14 residues. As DNA, the CDR3 is TGTGCCAGCAGTGATCGCATGGCTAATGAAAAACTGTTTTTT. It specifies CASSDRMANEKLFF.

The rearrangement joins TRBV6-5 to TRBJ2-1; perhaps TRBD1 as D (6 bases). CDR3 size: 14 residues. Germline lookup yields CDR1 MNHEY and CDR2 SVGAGI. The ends were cut back, 6 bases at V and 4 bases at J, with 13 bases in the middle. CDR3 region: CASRVDRGYNEQFF. Here the CDR3 DNA reads TGTGCCAGCAGGGTAGATAGGGGGTACAATGAGCAGTTCTTC.

The J gene is TRBJ2-5, the V gene TRBV5-1; D unclear. This CDR3 comprises 13 residues. V lost 3 bases and J lost 2, with 8 bases in between. The germline gives CDR1 SGHRS, CDR2 YFSETQ. The CDR3 DNA reads as TGCGCCAGCAGCTGGGCTCGGCAAGAGACCCAGTACTTC. Residues: CASSWARQETQYF.

The chain is built from TRBV5-4 and TRBJ2-5, with D possibly being TRBD2 (5 bases). Germline V lookup: CDR1 SGHNT, CDR2 YYREEE (reference sequence). Trimming removed 0 bases at V and 5 bases at J, with 14 bases between. CDR3 length: 15 residues. DNA for the CDR3: TGTGCCAGCAGCTTGGGTGGAAGGGCGGGCGAGACCCAGTACTTC. Protein sequence: CASSLGGRAGETQYF.

This chain links TRBV28 with TRBJ2-7; 7 bases fit TRBD1. The germline V gene encodes CDR1 MDHEN and CDR2 SYDVKM. V shed 6 bases and J 3 bases; nucleotides not matched to a gene: 11. There are 15 residues in the CDR3. CDR3 amino acids: CASSSNRDSRYEQYF. The CDR3 DNA is TGTGCCAGCAGCTCCAATAGGGACAGCCGCTACGAGCAGTACTTC.

This clone was seen once. The chain has TRBV13 and TRBJ2-1, with D unclear. With 0 bases removed from V and 5 bases from J, the gap between germline ends came to 5 bases. The CDR3 is 13 residues long. Germline V gene sequence: CDR1 PRHDT, CDR2 FYEKMQ (reference sequence). The CDR3 region has the DNA TGTGCCAGCAGCTTAGGACTGCACAATGAGCAGTTCTTC. Its protein is CASSLGLHNEQFF.

This clone was counted a single time. This rearrangement joins TRBV15 to TRBJ2-7, with TRBD1 identical over 8 bases. V lost 4 bases and J lost 3; bases outside the gene matches: 14. Germline CDR1 LNHNV, CDR2 YYDKDF (reference sequence). This CDR3 has 17 residues. Here the CDR3 DNA reads TGTGCCACCAGCACTCTGACAGGGGCGAAAACCTACTACGAGCAGTACTTC. It yields the protein CATSTLTGAKTYYEQYF.